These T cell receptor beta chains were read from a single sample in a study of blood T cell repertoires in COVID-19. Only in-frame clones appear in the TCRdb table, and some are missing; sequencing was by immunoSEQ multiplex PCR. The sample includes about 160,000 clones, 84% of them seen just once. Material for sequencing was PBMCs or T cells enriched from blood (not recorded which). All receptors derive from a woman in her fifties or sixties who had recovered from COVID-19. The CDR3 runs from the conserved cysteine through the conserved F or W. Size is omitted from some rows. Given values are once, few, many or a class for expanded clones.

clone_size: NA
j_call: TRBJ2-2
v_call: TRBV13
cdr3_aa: CASSSRDRNTGELFF

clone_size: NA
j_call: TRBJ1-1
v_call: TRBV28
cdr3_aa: CASSFLLTEAFF

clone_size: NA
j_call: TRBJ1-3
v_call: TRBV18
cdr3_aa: CASSPTTGGTSGNTIYF

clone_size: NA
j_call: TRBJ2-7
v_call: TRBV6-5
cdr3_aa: CASSYSAGTSYEQYF

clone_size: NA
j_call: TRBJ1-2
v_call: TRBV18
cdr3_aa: CASSPRQGARLFYGYTF

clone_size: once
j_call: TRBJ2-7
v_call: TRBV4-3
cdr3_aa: CASSQSPDSSYEQYF

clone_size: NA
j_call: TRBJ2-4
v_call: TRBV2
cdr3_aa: CASSSQTGPWDIQYF

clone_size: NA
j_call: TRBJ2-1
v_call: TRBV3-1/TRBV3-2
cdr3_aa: CASSQGTSGNEQFF

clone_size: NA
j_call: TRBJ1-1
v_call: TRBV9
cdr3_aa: CASSKMNTEAFF

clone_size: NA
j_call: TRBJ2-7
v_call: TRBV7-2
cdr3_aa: CASSLTALAGGYEQYF

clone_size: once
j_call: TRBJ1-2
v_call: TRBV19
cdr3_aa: CASSHPEGRVDYGYTF

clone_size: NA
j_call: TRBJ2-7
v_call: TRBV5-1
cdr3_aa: CASSPDGTYEQYF

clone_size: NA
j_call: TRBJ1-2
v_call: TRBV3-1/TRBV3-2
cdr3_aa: CASSQDRRQSERF

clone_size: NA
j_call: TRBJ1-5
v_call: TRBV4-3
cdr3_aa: CASSQEEGGNQPQHF

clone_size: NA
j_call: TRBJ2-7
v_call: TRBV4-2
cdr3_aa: CASSQEGQGSGEQYF

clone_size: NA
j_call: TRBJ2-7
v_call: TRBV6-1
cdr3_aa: CASSEMRVVGYEQYF

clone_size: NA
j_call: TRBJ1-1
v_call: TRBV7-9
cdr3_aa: CASSGGTERGNTEAFF

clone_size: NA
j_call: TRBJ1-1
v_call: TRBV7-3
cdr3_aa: CASSPRGGVTEAFF

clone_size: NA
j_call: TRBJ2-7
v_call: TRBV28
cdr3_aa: CASGSWTGDYEQYF

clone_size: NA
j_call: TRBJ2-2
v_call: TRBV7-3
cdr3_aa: CASSLGLVGTGELFF

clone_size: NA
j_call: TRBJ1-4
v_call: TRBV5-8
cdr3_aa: CASSLSGKTTNEKLFF

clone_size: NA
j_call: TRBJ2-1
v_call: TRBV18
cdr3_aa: CASSPGQGANNEQFF

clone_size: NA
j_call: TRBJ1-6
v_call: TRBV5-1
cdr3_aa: CASSLGGAANSPLHF

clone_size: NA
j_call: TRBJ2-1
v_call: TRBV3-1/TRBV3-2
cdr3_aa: CASSQESSGVYNEQFF

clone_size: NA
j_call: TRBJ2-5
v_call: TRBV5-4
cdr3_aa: CASSRSGVPQETQYF

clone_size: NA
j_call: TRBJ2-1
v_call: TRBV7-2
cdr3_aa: CASSPATSFYNEQFF

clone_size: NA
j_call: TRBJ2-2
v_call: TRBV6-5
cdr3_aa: CAHEGTGELFF

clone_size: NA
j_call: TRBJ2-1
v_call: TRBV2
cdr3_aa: CASSEMLAGDNEQFF

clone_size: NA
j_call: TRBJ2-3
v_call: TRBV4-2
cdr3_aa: CASSQAIGGEVTDTQYF

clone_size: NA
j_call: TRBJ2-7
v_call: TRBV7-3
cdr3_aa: CASSLNGGQPTYEQYF

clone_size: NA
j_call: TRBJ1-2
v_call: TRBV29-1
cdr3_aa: CSVDRDRGGCTF

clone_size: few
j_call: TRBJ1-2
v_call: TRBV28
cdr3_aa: CASSSQGDGYTF

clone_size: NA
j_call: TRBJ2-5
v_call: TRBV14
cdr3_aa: CASSQDRYQETQYF

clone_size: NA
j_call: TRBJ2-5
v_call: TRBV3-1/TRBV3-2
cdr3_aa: CASSQEVGFQETQYF

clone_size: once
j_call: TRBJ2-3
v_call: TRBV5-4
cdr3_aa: CASSWTGGAQGDTQYF

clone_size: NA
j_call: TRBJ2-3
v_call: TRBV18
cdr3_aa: CASSPRVITDTQYF

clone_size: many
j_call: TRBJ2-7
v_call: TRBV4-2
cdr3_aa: CASSQAPSGYEQYF

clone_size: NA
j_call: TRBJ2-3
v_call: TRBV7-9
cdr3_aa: CASSLERVAGTYF

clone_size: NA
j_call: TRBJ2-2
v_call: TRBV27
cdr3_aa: CASSTIAGELFF

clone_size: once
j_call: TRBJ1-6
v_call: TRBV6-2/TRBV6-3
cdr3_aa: CASSSGQGLNSPLHF

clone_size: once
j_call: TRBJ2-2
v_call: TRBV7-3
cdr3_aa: CASSLRTAANTGELFF

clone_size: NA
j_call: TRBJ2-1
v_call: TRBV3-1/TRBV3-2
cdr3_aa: CASSQLAGSSYNEQFF

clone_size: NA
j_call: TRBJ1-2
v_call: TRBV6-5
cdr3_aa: CASSYIGFNYGYTF

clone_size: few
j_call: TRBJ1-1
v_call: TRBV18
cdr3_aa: CASSPIQGSTEAFF

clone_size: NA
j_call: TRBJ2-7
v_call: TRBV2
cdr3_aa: CASRGQGGTYEQYF